A single T cell receptor beta chain is shown here with its context. Antigen: not known. Assay version v3.0 of immunoSEQ was used, and it was run at survey level. Method: immunoSEQ multiplex PCR; TCRdb's copy keeps in-frame clones and lacks some. The profile shows under 35,000 clones, 94% of them singletons. The germline V gene has CDR1 SNHLY and CDR2 FYNNEI. This CDR3 region has 14 residues. The trim removed 7 bases at V and 5 bases at J, leaving 8 bases unmatched. This specimen comes from a study of long-term antiretroviral therapy in people with HIV. Study-wide results and caveats: Post-ART samples showed increased diversity that remained below transplant donor control levels. Spans of CDR3 length were tighter for HIV repertoires than for controls. Information on adherence to ART, viral resistance or therapy changes was unavailable.

PBMC samples from each donor numbered at least one pre-ART and at least two post-ART. The V and J genes are TRBV2 and TRBJ1-5; 7 nucleotides agree with TRBD1. The sequenced sample was unsorted PBMCs, obtained 5.1 years after starting antiretroviral therapy. The receptor was derived from a woman between 50 and 59 years old with HIV. In DNA form, the CDR3 reads TGTGCCAGCAATTTGGGAGGGGGCGATCAGCCCCAGCATTTT. It yields the protein CASNLGGGDQPQHF.